The following is a TCR beta chain sequence with its context. Its antigen remains unknown. Samples underwent the assay at deep level. The method was immunoSEQ multiplex PCR; TCRdb's version includes in-frame clones alone and lacks a portion of them. The sample comprises around 2,100,000 clones, just under 95% of which are singletons, and around 1.2% rests with the top ten. CDR3 length: 14 amino acids. Germline V gene sequence: CDR1 LNHDA, CDR2 SQIVND (reference sequence). V lost 9 bases and J lost 0, with 12 bases in between. CD8 cells classed as naive were CD45RO-negative and positively selected for CCR7, excluding terminally differentiated effector memory CD45RA+ cells. The source of the sample is a study of shared clonotypes between healthy human individuals. At the level of the study: Each donor's CD8 memory used one plate, CD8 naive two, each CD4 subset three. Study-level results: Relative to their counterparts shared across all four donors, non-shared clonotypes exhibited diminished generation probabilities. Shared clonotypes: 4.5% to 6% naive CD4, 3.5% to 4% naive CD8, 2% to 2.5% memory CD4, roughly 0.4% memory CD8.

This chain connects TRBV19 to TRBJ1-5; D gene unclear. This clonotype was sampled from a man aged 18 to 35 in good health. Material: naive CD8+ T cells sorted from blood. The DNA for the CDR3 is TGTGCCAGCTTTCCAGGAATTAGCAATCAGCCCCAGCATTTT. Encoded protein: CASFPGISNQPQHF.